The clone carrying this T cell receptor beta chain appeared once. TCRdb keeps only in-frame clones here, not all; method: immunoSEQ multiplex PCR. The sample lists approximately 240,000 clones, roughly 83% occurring once. The ends were cut back, 5 bases at V and 7 bases at J, with 20 bases in the middle. The CDR3 sequence is 16 residues long. Germline-derived CDR1 and CDR2 are SEHNR and FQNEAQ (reference sequence). The sample originates from a study of blood T cell repertoires in COVID-19. Sequenced: PBMCs or T cells enriched from blood (not recorded which). The receptor was isolated from a woman in her thirties or forties with acute COVID-19. V and J are TRBV7-9 and TRBJ1-4, with D perhaps matching TRBD1 (6 bases). The CDR3 sequence: CASSPILQGMGEKLFF. CDR3 in DNA: TGTGCCAGCAGCCCTATATTACAGGGAATGGGTGAAAAACTGTTTTTT.